The 30 T cell receptor beta chains reported below all come from one sample, sequenced in a study of blood T cell repertoires in COVID-19. Assay: immunoSEQ multiplex PCR; the TCRdb copy retains only in-frame clones and omits some. The sample lists about half a million clones, roughly 88% seen once, with 3.2% in the top ten. The sample was peripheral blood. The receptors stem from a human donor in a cohort sampled during active COVID-19.

The chain is built from TRBV7-2 and TRBJ2-1; TRBD1 aligns across 7 bases. The germline gives CDR1 SGHTA, CDR2 FQGNSA. CDR3 length equals 19 residues. The V gene end was trimmed by 1 base and the J gene end by 0 bases; junction bases not matched to a gene: 12. Written as DNA, the CDR3 is TGTGCCAGCAGCTTAGTGGGGACAGTCAATTTTCCCTCCTACAATGAGCAGTTCTTC. It codes for CASSLVGTVNFPSYNEQFF.

The rearrangement uses TRBV28 and TRBJ1-2; D gene uncertain. Germline V CDR1 and CDR2: MDHEN, SYDVKM. The CDR3 loop spans 15 amino acids. The V end was cut by 2 bases, the J end by 2 bases, with 12 bases between. The CDR3: CASSLERTVNYGYTF. Here the CDR3 DNA reads TGTGCCAGCAGTTTAGAGCGTACGGTAAACTATGGCTACACCTTC.

CDR3 coding DNA: TGTGCCAGCCGCGCACCGGGCCCGAAGGGGGAGCAGTTCTTC. Its protein product is CASRAPGPKGEQFF. The V and J genes are TRBV28 and TRBJ2-1, with D tentatively TRBD1 (5 bases). The V end was cut by 8 bases, the J end by 10 bases, with 21 bases between. CDR1 is MDHEN, CDR2 SYDVKM, per germline. The CDR3 has 14 amino acids.

V and J are TRBV28 and TRBJ2-4; 9 bases map to TRBD2. The CDR3 is 18 amino acids. J lost 0 bases, V lost 7 bases, and 13 bases had no gene match. Germline lookup yields CDR1 MDHEN and CDR2 SYDVKM. CDR3 amino acids: CASTPAGGPALAKNIQYF. CDR3 DNA sequence: TGTGCCAGCACCCCAGCGGGAGGCCCCGCTCTAGCCAAAAACATTCAGTACTTC.

As regards this clone: Other DNA variants within this sample encode the same CDR3. CDR3 in amino acids: CASSRSDNTEAFF. The CDR3 DNA is TGTGCCAGCAGCCGAAGCGATAACACTGAAGCTTTCTTT. The V call is TRBV7-2, the J call TRBJ1-1; no definite D call. There are 13 residues in the CDR3. CDR1 is SGHTA and CDR2 is FQGNSA in the germline V gene. V lost 5 bases and J 2 bases, leaving 9 bases between the germline ends.

This clone was detected a few times. The genes are TRBV20-1 and TRBJ1-2, with TRBD1 matching over 8 bases. The germline CDR1 and CDR2 sequences are DFQATT and SNEGSKA (reference sequence). The CDR3 loop spans 11 amino acids. With V trimmed by 5 bases and J by 14 bases, 10 bases remained unmatched. CDR3 sequence (DNA): TGCAGTGCTCTGGACAGGGAAAGATATACCTTC. Translating it yields CSALDRERYTF.

The chain joins TRBV19 to TRBJ2-5; 7 bases line up with TRBD2. The junction had 6 bases not matched to a gene; V was cut back by 5 bases and J by 3 bases. The CDR3 totals 14 residues. In germline, CDR1 is LNHDA, CDR2 SQIVND (reference sequence). CDR3 DNA: TGTGCCAGTAGTTCAACCGGGACTAAAGAGACCCAGTACTTC. Translated: CASSSTGTKETQYF.

The genes are TRBV28 and TRBJ2-1, with a possible D match to TRBD2 (6 bases). CDR3 size: 16 residues. In germline, CDR1 is MDHEN, CDR2 SYDVKM. V lost 8 bases and J lost 0, with 17 bases in between. The DNA for the CDR3 is TGTGCCAGCTCTGTAACCGGGACTCCCTCCTACAATGAGCAGTTCTTC. Protein product: CASSVTGTPSYNEQFF.

The chain is built from TRBV5-6 and TRBJ1-2; 9 bases match TRBD1. The CDR3 totals 15 residues. The germline V gene has CDR1 SGHDT and CDR2 YYEEEE. V was pared by 2 bases and J by 5 bases, with 7 bases of the junction left unmatched. CDR3 DNA: TGTGCCAGCAGCTTCAACAGGGGGCCCGCATATGGCTACACCTTC. Translated, it gives CASSFNRGPAYGYTF.

The chain employs TRBV3-1 (or the pseudogene TRBV3-2) and TRBJ2-1; 8 bases are shared with TRBD2. The CDR3 has 16 amino acids. V was pared by 4 bases and J by 5 bases, with 10 bases of the junction left unmatched. Germline values: CDR1 LGHDT, CDR2 YNNKEL (reference sequence). The chain's CDR3 is CASSRPLAVSHNEQFF. DNA of the CDR3: TGTGCCAGCAGCCGTCCACTAGCGGTTTCCCACAATGAGCAGTTCTTC.

This clone appeared a few times. The V and J genes are TRBV5-1 and TRBJ2-2; TRBD2 aligns across 11 bases. V trimming: 3 bases; J trimming: 4 bases; junction bases outside the gene matches: 5. The CDR3 contains 16 residues. CDR1 is SGHRS, CDR2 YFSETQ, per germline. The CDR3 sequence is CASSSTLAGVTGELFF. CDR3 sequence (DNA): TGCGCCAGCAGCTCTACACTAGCGGGAGTCACCGGGGAGCTGTTTTTT.

Remarks on this clone: The junction shows a germline mismatch at one end, possibly a read error. The chain carries TRBV7-7 and TRBJ2-7, with 8 nucleotides matching TRBD1. The CDR3 totals 17 residues. Germline V lookup: CDR1 SSHAT, CDR2 FNYEAQ (reference sequence). CDR3: CASSLVRGQALSYEQYF. The DNA of the CDR3 is TGTGCTAGCAGCTTAGTACGGGGACAGGCGCTCTCCTACGAGCAGTACTTC.

This clone was observed a single time. The chain combines TRBV27 with TRBJ2-3; 8 nucleotides match TRBD2. This CDR3 comprises 16 residues. Germline lookup yields CDR1 MNHEY and CDR2 SMNVEV (reference sequence). The junction had 6 bases not matched to a gene; V was cut back by 2 bases and J by 2 bases. The DNA of the CDR3 is TGTGCCAGCAGTTTACCCCCGGGGGGGAACACAGATACGCAGTATTTT. It is translated as CASSLPPGGNTDTQYF.

The rearrangement joins TRBV28 to TRBJ1-2, with 7 positions matching TRBD1. With V trimmed by 6 bases and J by 4 bases, 5 bases remained unmatched. Germline CDR1 is MDHEN and CDR2 is SYDVKM. The CDR3 runs to 13 residues. The CDR3, as DNA: TGTGCCAGCAGCACAGGGGTACTCTATGGCTACACCTTC. This sequence encodes CASSTGVLYGYTF.

This sequence joins TRBV28 and TRBJ2-7; D may be TRBD1 (6 bases). The CDR3 has 15 residues. Germline V gives CDR1 MDHEN, CDR2 SYDVKM. Trimming took off 2 bases at V and 6 bases at J, with 17 bases between the two ends. In DNA form, the CDR3 reads TGTGCCAGCAGTTTAGGGGGCGCCAGGATGGGCGAGCAGTACTTC. As protein: CASSLGGARMGEQYF.

CDR3 region: CASSRDTATNEKLFF. CDR3 DNA: TGTGCCAGCAGCCGGGACACAGCAACTAATGAAAAACTGTTTTTT. The chain employs TRBV5-4 and TRBJ1-4, with a possible D match to TRBD1 (6 bases). Germline V CDR1 and CDR2: SGHNT, YYREEE (reference sequence). V gave up 4 bases and J gave up 0 bases, with 10 bases separating them. This CDR3 comprises 15 residues.

The chain combines TRBV2 with TRBJ1-1; 8 positions agree with TRBD1. This CDR3 has 15 amino acids. V trimming: 6 bases; J trimming: 5 bases; junction bases outside the gene matches: 11. The germline V gene has CDR1 SNHLY and CDR2 FYNNEI. CDR3 region: CASSVGQGKGTEAFF. The CDR3 bases are TGTGCCAGCAGCGTCGGACAGGGTAAAGGGACTGAAGCTTTCTTT.

Only one count was recorded for this clone. The genes are TRBV6-5 and TRBJ1-2; no firm D call. From germline, CDR1 is MNHEY and CDR2 SVGAGI. The ends were cut back, 0 bases at V and 7 bases at J, with 12 bases in the middle. This CDR3 has 14 amino acids. The CDR3 DNA follows: TGTGCCAGCAGTTACTCGAGCGGGTGGGGTGGCTACACCTTC. It yields the protein CASSYSSGWGGYTF.

The CDR3 DNA follows: TGTGCCATCAGTGAGGCTAAACAGGGCCCCCCAGAGACCCAGTACTTC. It yields the protein CAISEAKQGPPETQYF. V gene TRBV10-3 combines with J gene TRBJ2-5; weak D call: TRBD1 (6 bases). This CDR3 has 16 residues. The V end lost 2 bases, the J end lost 4 bases, and 17 bases lay between the germline ends. Looked up from germline, CDR1 is ENHRY and CDR2 is SYGVKD.

The CDR3 DNA is TGTGCCACCAGTGATTCCCCCGGGACAGGGAACGCGGGATCGGTCTACAATGAGCAGTTCTTC. Its protein is CATSDSPGTGNAGSVYNEQFF. The rearrangement uses TRBV24-1 and TRBJ2-1; 9 bases align to TRBD1. V lost 2 bases, J lost 3 bases, and 19 bases stayed unmatched. The CDR3 contains 21 residues. Germline V lookup: CDR1 KGHDR, CDR2 SFDVKD.

The rearrangement links TRBV10-2 to TRBJ2-3; 14 nucleotides match TRBD2. This CDR3 has 15 amino acids. With V trimmed by 6 bases and J by 6 bases, 5 bases remained unmatched. Germline V lookup: CDR1 WSHSY, CDR2 SAAADI. The CDR3 DNA reads as TGCGCCAGCAGAGGGACTAGCGGGGGTCCGGATACGCAGTATTTT. This sequence encodes CASRGTSGGPDTQYF.

The rearrangement links TRBV19 to TRBJ2-1; D gene uncertain. This CDR3 has 13 amino acids. Germline CDR1 is LNHDA and CDR2 is SQIVND (reference sequence). Deletions cut 0 bases from V and 7 bases from J, with 7 bases between. The CDR3 nucleotides are TGTGCCAGTAGTATAGATCGGTGGAATGAGCAGTTCTTC. This gives the protein CASSIDRWNEQFF.

The chain carries TRBV7-3 and TRBJ2-3, with TRBD2 matching 9 bases. The CDR3 has 15 amino acids. The J segment lost 5 bases and the V segment lost 5 bases, leaving 8 bases of the junction unmatched. Germline CDR1 and CDR2: SGHTA and FQGTGA. Written as DNA, the CDR3 is TGTGCCAGCAGCCGAGGGGGTAGCGGGAGAGATACGCAGTATTTT. Translation gives CASSRGGSGRDTQYF.

The chain employs TRBV18 and TRBJ2-3; 13 bases agree with TRBD2. Per germline, CDR1 KGHSH and CDR2 LQKENI. The V segment lost 2 bases and the J segment 4 bases; nucleotides outside the gene matches: 3. This CDR3 has 16 amino acids. CDR3 residues: CASSPGTSGTADTQYF. The CDR3 region has the DNA TGTGCCAGCTCACCAGGGACTAGCGGGACCGCAGATACGCAGTATTTT. The variable domain in full, completed from reference TRBV18 and TRBJ2-3, reads NAGVMQNPRHLVRRRGQEARLRCSPMKGHSHVYWYRQLPEEGLKFMVYLQKENIIDESGMPKERFSAEFPKEGPSILRIQQVVRGDSAAYFCASSPGTSGTADTQYFGPGTRLTVL.

This clone was recorded a few times. The chain recombines TRBV7-3 with TRBJ1-6; weak D call: TRBD1 (5 bases). V was pared by 1 base and J by 8 bases, with 12 bases between. CDR1 is SGHTA, CDR2 FQGTGA, per germline. The CDR3 length is 15 residues. CDR3 in DNA: TGTGCCAGCAGCTTAAACGGCAGGGTGCATTCACCCCTCCACTTT. It encodes CASSLNGRVHSPLHF.

CDR3 region: CASSRGAASYEQYF. In DNA form, the CDR3 reads TGTGCCAGCAGCCGCGGGGCCGCGTCCTACGAGCAGTACTTC. The gene calls are TRBV3-1 (or the pseudogene TRBV3-2) and TRBJ2-7; D may be TRBD2 (6 bases). With 4 bases removed from V and 1 base from J, the gap between germline ends came to 11 bases. The CDR3 contains 14 residues. Germline CDR1 reads LGHDT; CDR2 reads YNNKEL (reference sequence).

J is TRBJ2-7 and V is TRBV24-1, with TRBD1 identical over 8 bases. Germline loops: CDR1 KGHDR, CDR2 SFDVKD. V gave up 4 bases and J gave up 4 bases; unmatched junction bases: 8. This CDR3 comprises 15 residues. The DNA of the CDR3 is TGTGCCACCAGTGACGGACAGGGAAGTAGGTACGAGCAGTACTTC. Its translation is CATSDGQGSRYEQYF.

V usage is TRBV28 and J usage is TRBJ1-5; 7 nucleotides agree with TRBD1. Germline V gene lookup returns CDR1 MDHEN and CDR2 SYDVKM. The CDR3 totals 16 residues. Trimming removed 5 bases from V and 4 bases from J; junction bases left unmatched: 11. The CDR3 DNA follows: TGTGCCAGCAGTGCCCCGGGACAGTTTATAAATCAGCCCCAGCATTTT. This translates into CASSAPGQFINQPQHF.

The rearrangement joins TRBV5-1 to TRBJ2-7; 14 bases align to TRBD2. CDR1 and CDR2 (germline): SGHRS, YFSETQ. The V segment lost 0 bases and the J segment 0 bases; nucleotides outside the gene matches: 2. The CDR3 is made up of 17 amino acids. The CDR3 sequence is CASSLGLAGGVSYEQYF. The CDR3 bases are TGCGCCAGCAGCTTGGGACTAGCGGGAGGGGTCTCCTACGAGCAGTACTTC. The entire variable domain, with the rest obtained from reference TRBV5-1 and TRBJ2-7, is as follows: KAGVTQTPRYLIKTRGQQVTLSCSPISGHRSVSWYQQTPGQGLQFLFEYFSETQRNKGNFPGRFSGRQFSNSRSEMNVSTLELGDSALYLCASSLGLAGGVSYEQYFGPGTRLTVT.

The chain combines TRBV6-1 with TRBJ2-3; 8 nucleotides align to TRBD2. This CDR3 spans 16 amino acids. The V gene end was trimmed by 4 bases and the J gene end by 5 bases; junction bases not matched to a gene: 11. Germline V gene sequence: CDR1 MNHNS, CDR2 SASEGT. CDR3 sequence reads: CASSGQYREGRDTQYF. CDR3 nucleotide sequence: TGTGCCAGCAGTGGCCAGTACCGGGAGGGCCGAGATACGCAGTATTTT.